Listed below are T cell receptor beta chains from one sample, sequenced in a study of blood T cell repertoires in COVID-19. TCRdb's table, derived via immunoSEQ multiplex PCR, lists solely in-frame clones and lacks some. Here the sample spans about 120,000 clones, roughly 91% being singletons. The sequenced sample was peripheral blood. The receptors were sampled from a human donor in a cohort sampled during active COVID-19. The CDR3 runs from the conserved cysteine through the conserved F or W. The order of the fields is V gene, clone size, D gene, J gene, CDR3 DNA, CDR3 protein. The D gene is left open where the match is weak. A clone size is listed for some rows: how often the clone was seen (once, few, many), or a class if it is expanded.

V gene: TRBV7-9; clone size: .; D gene: .; J gene: TRBJ2-7; CDR3 DNA: TGTGCCAGCAGCTCACGGATGCAAGGCGTACACACTAACTACGAGCAGTACTTC; CDR3 protein: CASSSRMQGVHTNYEQYF
V gene: TRBV4-1; clone size: .; D gene: .; J gene: TRBJ2-1; CDR3 DNA: TGCGCCAGCAGCCAAGATGTTCTAGCGCGCAATGAGCAGTTCTTC; CDR3 protein: CASSQDVLARNEQFF
V gene: TRBV19; clone size: .; D gene: TRBD1; J gene: TRBJ2-3; CDR3 DNA: TGTGCCAGTAGACGACAGGGTTCGACAGATACGCAGTATTTT; CDR3 protein: CASRRQGSTDTQYF
V gene: TRBV5-1; clone size: .; D gene: TRBD1; J gene: TRBJ2-5; CDR3 DNA: TGCGCCAGCAGCTTGGAGGCAGGGGGCGCCCAAGAGACCCAGTACTTC; CDR3 protein: CASSLEAGGAQETQYF
V gene: TRBV28; clone size: .; D gene: .; J gene: TRBJ1-3; CDR3 DNA: TGTGCCAGCAGCTCCCTCACAGGGATCTTCTCTGGAAACACCATATATTTT; CDR3 protein: CASSSLTGIFSGNTIYF
V gene: TRBV13; clone size: .; D gene: TRBD1; J gene: TRBJ1-1; CDR3 DNA: TGTGCCAGCAGCCAAACAGGGGGCGCCGCTGAAGCTTTCTTT; CDR3 protein: CASSQTGGAAEAFF
V gene: TRBV4-2; clone size: .; D gene: .; J gene: TRBJ2-3; CDR3 DNA: TGTGCCAGCAGCCAAGAAGTCGTACGGTTTCCTAGCACAGATACGCAGTATTTT; CDR3 protein: CASSQEVVRFPSTDTQYF
V gene: TRBV5-4; clone size: few; D gene: TRBD1; J gene: TRBJ2-7; CDR3 DNA: TGTGCCAGCAGCCCGGACAGGGGCTACGAGCAGTACTTC; CDR3 protein: CASSPDRGYEQYF
V gene: TRBV12-3/TRBV12-4; clone size: .; D gene: .; J gene: TRBJ1-5; CDR3 DNA: TGTGCCAGCAGAACAGGGAGCAATCAGCCCCAGCATTTT; CDR3 protein: CASRTGSNQPQHF
V gene: TRBV4-2; clone size: many; D gene: .; J gene: TRBJ2-1; CDR3 DNA: TGTGCCAGCAGCCTAAACAATGAGCAGTTCTTC; CDR3 protein: CASSLNNEQFF
V gene: TRBV21-1; clone size: .; D gene: .; J gene: TRBJ2-7; CDR3 DNA: TGTGCCAGCGGCTTCTCCTACGAGCAGTACTTC; CDR3 protein: CASGFSYEQYF